The present T cell receptor (beta chain) was sequenced within a study of blood T cells in healthy people across ages (dated by TCRdb to between 2014 and 2017). Looking at the study overall: In model experiments, roughly one uniquely barcoded TCR beta cDNA molecule per two T cells was captured by template switching. The study measured age-related changes in TCR beta repertoire diversity using deep sequencing normalized with unique cDNA molecular identifiers. For two donors (one aged 18 to 29 and one aged 80 or older), the study analyzed two additional independent replicas of 1 million unique cDNA reads from the same blood draw. Donors were grouped into four age groups: young (average 16 years), middle-aged (about 38), aged (62) and long-lived (around 80). To avoid experimental bias, donors of different ages were randomly spread across the sequencing lanes.

What the work shows at the level of the full study, not this receptor alone: The long-lived group showed more naive CD4+ T cells, fewer expanded clones and increased TCR diversity than the aged group, suggesting age selection. Because donor CMV infection status was unknown, age-related changes in expanded clonotypes were potentially confounded. As age increased, observed TCR beta diversity per million T cells dropped in a roughly linear way, and a significant reduction was already evident by age about 40. Conclusive comparison of naive and antigen-experienced compartments was prevented by the profiling of bulk unsorted PBMCs. There was a strong correlation between observed TCR beta diversity and the percentage of naive T cells measured by flow cytometry. Estimates of total diversity based on one million sequenced T cells were regarded as lower bounds and as underestimates.

This clonotype was detected a few times. Its cognate antigen has yet to be identified. Per-nucleotide qualities are absent, and no much larger clonotype sits a single base away. Donors were 39 systemically healthy Caucasian individuals from Russia aged roughly 6 to 90 years. Ten milliliters of peripheral blood were drawn from each donor into EDTA-treated Vacutainer tubes. Ficoll-Paque density-gradient centrifugation was used to isolate PBMCs, with at least 7 million obtained per sample. Trizol reagent was used to extract total RNA from the PBMCs, yielding at least 5 micrograms per sample. The percentages of naive CD45RAhigh/CD27high T cells were determined by flow cytometry on a PBMC aliquot from every donor. From cysteine to phenylalanine, the CDR3 is 13 amino acids long. Just the 39-base CDR3 DNA is kept, in frame starting at base 1. V is shortened by 1 base, J by 3 bases, and the region joining them spans 9 bases. In the germline V gene, CDR1 corresponds to SQVTM and CDR2 to ANQGSEA.

The method behind the library was 5' RACE. The sequencing machine was an Illumina HiSeq 2500. A second PCR of roughly 7 to 11 cycles was performed with a sample-barcoded 5' primer and a J-beta primer mix. Each TCR beta cDNA molecule received a unique molecular identifier from a template-switch 5' adaptor carrying 12 random nucleotides. At least 2.5 million CDR3-containing paired-end reads were obtained from each sample. All of the RNA was converted into first-strand cDNA using the Mint cDNA synthesis kit, with a TRBC-specific oligonucleotide serving as the primer. Following uracil-DNA glycosylase treatment, all cDNA underwent a first 18-cycle PCR with the universal primers M1SS and BC2_uni_R. Processing in the source paper ran as follows. Each sample was normalized by randomly selecting 1 million high-quality reads, each carrying a distinct molecular identifier. Reads sharing molecular identifiers were discarded rather than binned into consensus sequences. CDR3 identification, clonotype clustering and error correction used MiTCR with a Q25 quality threshold and the strictest error-elimination algorithm. A nonparametric unseen species model with Euler transformation was used to estimate a lower bound on total TCR beta diversity. TCRdb reprocessing: public reads trimmed at Q25 with fastp, clones called with MiXCR, in-frame beta chains kept. Each record represents a unique CDR3 protein, reported with the most common genes and DNA among its rows. TCRdb assigned the V and J calls; the authors' analysis was not used. The sample table records roughly 1.4 million distinct CDR3 sequences; almost 60% of these occur just once. The ten largest clones capture about 6.3% of the sample.

The TCR was taken from a man aged 18-30 years in good health. Sample: blood. In this chain, TRBV29-1 is recombined with TRBJ2-5; no confident D gene assignment can be made. The CDR3 region: CSVEGQWEETQYF. The DNA is as follows: TGCAGCGTTGAAGGCCAGTGGGAAGAGACCCAGTACTTC.